One T cell receptor (beta chain) is described in this entry. The antigen is undetermined. This entry is derived from a study of cytomegalovirus exposure and HLA in healthy donors. Study-wide background: Assignment to the Caucasian-associated ancestry cluster applied to less than 85% of the approximately 420 genotyped donors. Overall study findings and caveats: A missense variant in DCLRE1C was later tied to TCR beta V- and J-gene trimming. In a later analysis, at a false discovery rate of 0.05, 15,000 to 20,000 TCR beta sequences were associated with HLA alleles.

Between the trimmed V and J ends, which lost 4 bases and 4 bases, there was a span of 14 bases. The CDR3 runs 14 residues. Germline assignment: CDR1 GTSNPN and CDR2 SVGIG (reference sequence). Researchers ran the PCR with 60 Vbeta and 13 Jbeta primers. The repertoire was sequenced with immunoSEQ multiplex PCR; TCRdb's copy has only in-frame clones and lacks some. The data hold 120,000 to 150,000 clones, with around 72% observed a single time. This TCR came from a man aged 40-49 years in good health and CMV-seronegative. Sequenced input: PBMCs. This chain links TRBV30 with TRBJ1-3; D possibly corresponds to TRBD1 (6 bases). The CDR3 DNA follows: TGTGCCTGGAACGTAGGGGGTCTCGGAAACACCATATATTTT. Translated, it gives CAWNVGGLGNTIYF.